The clone carrying this TCR beta chain was observed many times. The antigen is unknown. The V gene end was trimmed by 5 bases and the J gene end by 5 bases; junction bases not matched to a gene: 17. This CDR3 is built from 17 residues. In germline, CDR1 is LGHDT, CDR2 YNNKEL (reference sequence). These data originate in a study of CD8 T cells in ankylosing spondylitis. Study-level results: Ankylosing spondylitis blood seemed to carry a telltale TCR beta motif made of under ten highly homologous variants.

Quantitative 5'-RACE with molecular barcodes generated TCR beta libraries. TCRdb reprocessed the 5' RACE reads with MiXCR, giving one entry per CDR3 protein. The table has 210,000 or so distinct CDR3 sequences, roughly 24% seen once; the top ten hold 5% to 7.5%. The clonotype was recovered from a male donor with ankylosing spondylitis or in good health (not recorded which). The chain uses TRBV3-1 and TRBJ2-7; 8 positions agree with TRBD2. The specimen sequenced was blood, either unsorted or a sorted T cell fraction (not recorded which). CDR3 DNA: TGTGCCAGCAGCACTACACCGGGGACTAGGGTTGGCAACGAGCAGTACTTC. This translates into CASSTTPGTRVGNEQYF.